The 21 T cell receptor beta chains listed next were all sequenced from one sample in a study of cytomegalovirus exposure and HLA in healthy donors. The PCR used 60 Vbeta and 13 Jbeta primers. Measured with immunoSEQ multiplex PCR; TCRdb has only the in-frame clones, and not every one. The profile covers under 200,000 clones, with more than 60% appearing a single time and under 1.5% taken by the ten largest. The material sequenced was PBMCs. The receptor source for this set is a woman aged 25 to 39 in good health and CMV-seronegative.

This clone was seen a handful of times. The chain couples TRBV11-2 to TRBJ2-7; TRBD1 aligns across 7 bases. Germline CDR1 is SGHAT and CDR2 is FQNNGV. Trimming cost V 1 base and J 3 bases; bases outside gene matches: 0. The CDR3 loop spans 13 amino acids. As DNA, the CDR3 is TGTGCCAGCAGCTTAGGGACAGGCTACGAGCAGTACTTC. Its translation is CASSLGTGYEQYF.

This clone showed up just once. CDR3: CASSLLGGLYGYTF. The CDR3 nucleotides read TGTGCCAGCAGTTTATTGGGGGGTCTCTATGGCTACACCTTC. The gene calls are TRBV28 and TRBJ1-2; TRBD1 might be the D (5 bases). Germline V gene data show CDR1 as MDHEN and CDR2 as SYDVKM. CDR3 length: 14 amino acids. V gave up 1 base and J gave up 4 bases, with 10 bases separating them.

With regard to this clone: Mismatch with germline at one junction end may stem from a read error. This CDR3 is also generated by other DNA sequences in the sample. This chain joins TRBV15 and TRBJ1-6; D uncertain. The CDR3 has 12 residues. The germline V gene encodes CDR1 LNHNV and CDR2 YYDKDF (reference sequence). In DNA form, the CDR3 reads TGTGCCACCAGCCTTCGTAATTCGCCCCTCCACTTT. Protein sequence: CATSLRNSPLHF. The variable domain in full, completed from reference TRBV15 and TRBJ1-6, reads DAMVIQNPRYQVTQFGKPVTLSCSQTLNHNVMYWYQQKSSQAPKLLFHYYDKDFNNEADTPDNFQSRRPNTSFCFLDIRSPGLGDTAMYLCATSLRNSPLHFGNGTRLTVT.

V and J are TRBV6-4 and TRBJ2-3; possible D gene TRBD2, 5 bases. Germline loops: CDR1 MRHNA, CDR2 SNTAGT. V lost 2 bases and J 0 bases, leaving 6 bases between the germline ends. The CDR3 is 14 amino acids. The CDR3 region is CASSDLASTDTQYF. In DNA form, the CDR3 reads TGTGCCAGCAGTGACCTAGCCAGCACAGATACGCAGTATTTT.

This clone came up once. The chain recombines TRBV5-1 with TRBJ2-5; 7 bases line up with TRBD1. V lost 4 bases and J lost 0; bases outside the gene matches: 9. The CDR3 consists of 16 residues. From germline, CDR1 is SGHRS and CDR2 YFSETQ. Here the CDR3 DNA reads TGCGCCAGCAGCCCGGGGACAGTCATGTACCAAGAGACCCAGTACTTC. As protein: CASSPGTVMYQETQYF. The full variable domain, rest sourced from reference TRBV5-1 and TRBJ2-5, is KAGVTQTPRYLIKTRGQQVTLSCSPISGHRSVSWYQQTPGQGLQFLFEYFSETQRNKGNFPGRFSGRQFSNSRSEMNVSTLELGDSALYLCASSPGTVMYQETQYFGPGTRLLVL.

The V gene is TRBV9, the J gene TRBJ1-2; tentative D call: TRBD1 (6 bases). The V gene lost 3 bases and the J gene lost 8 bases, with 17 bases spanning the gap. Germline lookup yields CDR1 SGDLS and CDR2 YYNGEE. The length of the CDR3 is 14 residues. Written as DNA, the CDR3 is TGTGCCAGCAGCGCGCCAAACAGGGTAGAAGGCTACACCTTC. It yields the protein CASSAPNRVEGYTF.

The CDR3 sequence is CASSSEGIGSPLHF. In DNA, the CDR3 is TGCGCCAGCAGCTCTGAGGGAATTGGTTCACCCCTCCACTTT. The genes are TRBV5-1 and TRBJ1-6; D gene uncertain. CDR1 SGHRS and CDR2 YFSETQ come from the germline V gene. There are 14 residues in the CDR3. Trimming took off 3 bases at V and 9 bases at J, with 13 bases between the two ends.

The CDR3 nucleotides are TGTGCCAGCAGCCCGAGACTAGTCTACGAGCAGTACTTC. Translating it yields CASSPRLVYEQYF. This chain links TRBV7-9 with TRBJ2-7; the D gene is possibly TRBD2 (6 bases). Trimming took 5 bases from V and 3 from J, leaving 11 bases between them. This CDR3 comprises 13 residues. The germline gives CDR1 SEHNR, CDR2 FQNEAQ (reference sequence).

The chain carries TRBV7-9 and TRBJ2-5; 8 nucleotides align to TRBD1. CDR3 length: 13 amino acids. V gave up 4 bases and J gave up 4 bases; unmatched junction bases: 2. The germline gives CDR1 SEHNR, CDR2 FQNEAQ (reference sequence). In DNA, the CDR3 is TGTGCCAGCAGCTCGACAGGGGTAGAGACCCAGTACTTC. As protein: CASSSTGVETQYF.

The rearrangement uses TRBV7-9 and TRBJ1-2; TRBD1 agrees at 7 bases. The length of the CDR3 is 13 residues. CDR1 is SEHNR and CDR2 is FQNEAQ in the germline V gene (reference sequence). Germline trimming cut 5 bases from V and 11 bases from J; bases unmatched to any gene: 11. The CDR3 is CASSPRQGLGYTF. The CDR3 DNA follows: TGTGCCAGCAGCCCTCGACAGGGTCTGGGTTACACCTTC. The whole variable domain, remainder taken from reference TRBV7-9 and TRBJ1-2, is DTGVSQNPRHKITKRGQNVTFRCDPISEHNRLYWYRQTLGQGPEFLTYFQNEAQLEKSRLLSDRFSAERPKGSFSTLEIQRTEQGDSAMYLCASSPRQGLGYTFGSGTRLTVV.

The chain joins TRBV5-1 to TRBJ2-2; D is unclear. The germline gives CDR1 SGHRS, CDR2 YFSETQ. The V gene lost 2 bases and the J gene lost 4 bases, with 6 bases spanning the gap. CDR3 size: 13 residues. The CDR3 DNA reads TGCGCCAGCAGCTTTCAAGCCACCGGGGAGCTGTTTTTT. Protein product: CASSFQATGELFF.

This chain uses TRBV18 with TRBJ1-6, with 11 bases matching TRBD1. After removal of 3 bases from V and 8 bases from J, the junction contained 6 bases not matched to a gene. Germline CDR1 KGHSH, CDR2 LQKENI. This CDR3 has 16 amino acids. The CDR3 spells CASSPTGGQGDSPLHF. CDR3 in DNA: TGTGCCAGCTCACCCACAGGGGGACAGGGGGATTCACCCCTCCACTTT.

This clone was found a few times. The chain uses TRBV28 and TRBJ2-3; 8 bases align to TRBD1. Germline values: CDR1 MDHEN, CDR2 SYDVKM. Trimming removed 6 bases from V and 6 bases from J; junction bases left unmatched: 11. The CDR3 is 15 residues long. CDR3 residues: CASSPDRGNWDTQYF. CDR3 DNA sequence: TGTGCCAGCAGCCCTGACAGGGGAAATTGGGATACGCAGTATTTT. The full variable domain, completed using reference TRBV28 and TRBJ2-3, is DVKVTQSSRYLVKRTGEKVFLECVQDMDHENMFWYRQDPGLGLRLIYFSYDVKMKEKGDIPEGYSVSREKKERFSLILESASTNQTSMYLCASSPDRGNWDTQYFGPGTRLTVL.

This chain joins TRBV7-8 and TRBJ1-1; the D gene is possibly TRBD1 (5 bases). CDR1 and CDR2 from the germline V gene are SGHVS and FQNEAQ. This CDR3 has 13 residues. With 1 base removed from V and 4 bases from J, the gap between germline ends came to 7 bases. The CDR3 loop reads CASSLVGPTEAFF. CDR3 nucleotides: TGTGCCAGCAGCTTAGTGGGGCCCACTGAAGCTTTCTTT.

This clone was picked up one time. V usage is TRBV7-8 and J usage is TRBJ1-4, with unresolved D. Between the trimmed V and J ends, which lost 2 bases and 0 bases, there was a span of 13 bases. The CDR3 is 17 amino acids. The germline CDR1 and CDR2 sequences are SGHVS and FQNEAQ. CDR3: CASSLLPFGATNEKLFF. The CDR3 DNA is TGTGCCAGCAGCTTATTACCCTTCGGGGCAACTAATGAAAAACTGTTTTTT.

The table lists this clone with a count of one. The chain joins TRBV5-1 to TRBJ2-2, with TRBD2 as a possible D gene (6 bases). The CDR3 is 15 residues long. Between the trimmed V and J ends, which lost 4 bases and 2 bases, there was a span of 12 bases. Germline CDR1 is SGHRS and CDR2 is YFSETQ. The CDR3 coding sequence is TGCGCCAGCAGCCCCGGGACTTTTAACACCGGGGAGCTGTTTTTT. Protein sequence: CASSPGTFNTGELFF. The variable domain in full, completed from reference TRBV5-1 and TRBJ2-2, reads KAGVTQTPRYLIKTRGQQVTLSCSPISGHRSVSWYQQTPGQGLQFLFEYFSETQRNKGNFPGRFSGRQFSNSRSEMNVSTLELGDSALYLCASSPGTFNTGELFFGEGSRLTVL.

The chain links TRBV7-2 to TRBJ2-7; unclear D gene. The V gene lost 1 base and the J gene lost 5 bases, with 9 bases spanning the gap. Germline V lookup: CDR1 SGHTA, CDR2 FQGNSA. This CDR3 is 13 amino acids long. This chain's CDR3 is CASSLVSGHEQYF. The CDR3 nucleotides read TGTGCCAGCAGCTTAGTTTCTGGCCACGAGCAGTACTTC.

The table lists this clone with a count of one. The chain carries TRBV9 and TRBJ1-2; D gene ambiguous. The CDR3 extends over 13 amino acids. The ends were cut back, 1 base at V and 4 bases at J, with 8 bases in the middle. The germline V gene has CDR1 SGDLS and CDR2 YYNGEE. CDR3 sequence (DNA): TGTGCCAGCAGCGTACAAGAGGGCTATGGCTACACCTTC. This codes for CASSVQEGYGYTF.

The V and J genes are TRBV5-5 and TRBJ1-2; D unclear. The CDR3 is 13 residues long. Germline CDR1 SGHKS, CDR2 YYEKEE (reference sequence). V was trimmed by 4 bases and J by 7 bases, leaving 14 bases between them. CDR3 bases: TGTGCCAGCAGCCACCCCACCAGTGGTGGCTACACCTTC. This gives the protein CASSHPTSGGYTF.

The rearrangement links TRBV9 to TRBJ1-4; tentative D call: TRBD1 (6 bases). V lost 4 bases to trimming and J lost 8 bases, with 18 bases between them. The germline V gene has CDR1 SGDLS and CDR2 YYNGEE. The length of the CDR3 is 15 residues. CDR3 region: CASSSRGGTGEKLFF. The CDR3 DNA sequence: TGTGCCAGCAGCTCGAGGGGCGGCACAGGGGAAAAACTGTTTTTT. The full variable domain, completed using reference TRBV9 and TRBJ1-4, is DSGVTQTPKHLITATGQRVTLRCSPRSGDLSVYWYQQSLDQGLQFLIQYYNGEERAKGNILERFSAQQFPDLHSELNLSSLELGDSALYFCASSSRGGTGEKLFFGSGTQLSVL.

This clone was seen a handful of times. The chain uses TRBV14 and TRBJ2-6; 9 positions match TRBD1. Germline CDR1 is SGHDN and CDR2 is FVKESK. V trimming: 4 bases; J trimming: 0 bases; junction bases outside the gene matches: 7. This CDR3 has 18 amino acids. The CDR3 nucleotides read TGTGCCAGCAGCCCCCTGACAGGGGGGGCCTCTGGGGCCAACGTCCTGACTTTC. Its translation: CASSPLTGGASGANVLTF.